This T cell receptor beta chain came from a study of blood T cell repertoires in COVID-19. For the study at large: Acute and convalescent COVID-19 samples came from the United States, Italy and Spain. T cells, B-cell-depleted T cells, or PBMCs supplied cDNA or gDNA.

This CDR3 spans 12 amino acids. CDR1 is SQVTM, CDR2 ANQGSEA, per germline. With 5 bases removed from V and 2 bases from J, the gap between germline ends came to 10 bases. Authors' methods: Amplifying reference gene primers gave estimates of nucleated cell counts. Method: immunoSEQ multiplex PCR; TCRdb's copy keeps in-frame clones and lacks some. That table gives V, J and clone size, and the DNA gave D and trimming. The sample shows 85,000 to 90,000 clones, 86% of them seen only once. The sample was peripheral blood. The receptor was derived from a human donor in a cohort sampled during active COVID-19. This rearrangement joins TRBV29-1 to TRBJ2-7, with D unclear. CDR3 bases: TGCAGCGTTCGGTCGATGACCTACGAGCAGTACTTC. Protein: CSVRSMTYEQYF.